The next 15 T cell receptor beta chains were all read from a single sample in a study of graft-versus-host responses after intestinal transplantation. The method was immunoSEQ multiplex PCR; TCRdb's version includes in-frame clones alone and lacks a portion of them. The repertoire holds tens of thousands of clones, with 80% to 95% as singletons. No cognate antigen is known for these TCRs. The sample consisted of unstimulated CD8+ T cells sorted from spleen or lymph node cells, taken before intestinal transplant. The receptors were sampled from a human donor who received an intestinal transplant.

This chain's CDR3 is CASSPPGTGNTEAFF. The DNA of the CDR3 is TGTGCCAGCAGCCCCCCCGGGACAGGGAACACTGAAGCTTTCTTT. The chain joins TRBV9 to TRBJ1-1; 8 nucleotides agree with TRBD1. The CDR3 is 15 residues long. The V gene's germline CDR1 is SGDLS and CDR2 YYNGEE. The trim removed 4 bases at V and 1 base at J, leaving 6 bases unmatched. Full variable domain (rest looked up from reference TRBV9 and TRBJ1-1): DSGVTQTPKHLITATGQRVTLRCSPRSGDLSVYWYQQSLDQGLQFLIQYYNGEERAKGNILERFSAQQFPDLHSELNLSSLELGDSALYFCASSPPGTGNTEAFFGQGTRLTVV.

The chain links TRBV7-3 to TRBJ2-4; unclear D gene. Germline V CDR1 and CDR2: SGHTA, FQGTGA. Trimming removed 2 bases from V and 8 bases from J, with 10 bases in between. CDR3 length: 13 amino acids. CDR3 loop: CASSLSGGDIQYF. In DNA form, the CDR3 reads TGTGCCAGCAGCTTATCGGGTGGGGACATTCAGTACTTC.

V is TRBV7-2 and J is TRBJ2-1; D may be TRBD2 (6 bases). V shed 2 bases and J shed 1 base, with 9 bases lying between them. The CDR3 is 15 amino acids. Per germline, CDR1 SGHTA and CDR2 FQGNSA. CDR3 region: CASSLIGSSYNEQFF. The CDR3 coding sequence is TGTGCCAGCAGCTTAATCGGGAGTTCCTACAATGAGCAGTTCTTC.

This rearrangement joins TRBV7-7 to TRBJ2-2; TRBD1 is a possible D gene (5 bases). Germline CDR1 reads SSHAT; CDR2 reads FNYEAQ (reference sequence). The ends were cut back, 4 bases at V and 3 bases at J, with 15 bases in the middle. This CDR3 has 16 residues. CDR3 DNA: TGTGCCAGCAGCTCCAATCAGGGCCCAGACACCGGGGAGCTGTTTTTT. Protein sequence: CASSSNQGPDTGELFF.

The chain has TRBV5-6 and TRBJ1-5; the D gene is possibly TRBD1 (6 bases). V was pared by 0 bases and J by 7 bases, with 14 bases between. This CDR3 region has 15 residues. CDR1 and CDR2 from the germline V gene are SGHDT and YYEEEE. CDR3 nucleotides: TGTGCCAGCAGCTTGGGGGGGGCAGTTAAGCAGCCCCAGCATTTT. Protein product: CASSLGGAVKQPQHF.

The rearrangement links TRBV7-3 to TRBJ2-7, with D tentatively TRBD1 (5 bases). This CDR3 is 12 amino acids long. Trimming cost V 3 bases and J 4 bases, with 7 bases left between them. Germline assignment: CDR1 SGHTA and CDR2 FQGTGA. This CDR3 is CASSFHRYEQYF. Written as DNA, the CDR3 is TGTGCCAGCAGCTTTCACAGGTACGAGCAGTACTTC.

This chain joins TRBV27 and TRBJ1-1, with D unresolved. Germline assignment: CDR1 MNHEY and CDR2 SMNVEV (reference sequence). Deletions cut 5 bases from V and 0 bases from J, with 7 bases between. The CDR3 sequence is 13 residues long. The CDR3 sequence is CASSLSMNTEAFF. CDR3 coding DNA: TGTGCCAGCAGTCTCTCCATGAACACTGAAGCTTTCTTT.

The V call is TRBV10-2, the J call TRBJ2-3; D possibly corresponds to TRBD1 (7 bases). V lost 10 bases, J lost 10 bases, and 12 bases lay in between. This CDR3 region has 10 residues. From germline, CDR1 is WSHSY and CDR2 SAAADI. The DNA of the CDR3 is TGCGCCACCACAGGGGAGGCGCAGTATTTT. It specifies CATTGEAQYF.

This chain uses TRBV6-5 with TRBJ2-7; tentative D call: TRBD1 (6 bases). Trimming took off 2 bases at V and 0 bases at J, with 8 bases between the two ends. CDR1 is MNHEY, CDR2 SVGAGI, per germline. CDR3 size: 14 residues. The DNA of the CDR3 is TGTGCCAGCAGTTACCGGGACAACTCCTACGAGCAGTACTTC. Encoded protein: CASSYRDNSYEQYF.

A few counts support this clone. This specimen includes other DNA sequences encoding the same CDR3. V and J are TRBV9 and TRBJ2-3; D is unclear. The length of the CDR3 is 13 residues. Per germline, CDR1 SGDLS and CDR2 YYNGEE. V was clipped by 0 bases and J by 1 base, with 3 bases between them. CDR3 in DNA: TGTGCCAGCAGCGTAGTCGGCACAGATACGCAGTATTTT. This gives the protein CASSVVGTDTQYF.

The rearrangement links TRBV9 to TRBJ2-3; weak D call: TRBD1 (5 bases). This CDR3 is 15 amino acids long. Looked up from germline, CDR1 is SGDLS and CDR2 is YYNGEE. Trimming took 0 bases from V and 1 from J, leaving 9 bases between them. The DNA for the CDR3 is TGTGCCAGCAGCGTAGAAGGGGTCCGCACAGATACGCAGTATTTT. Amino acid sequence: CASSVEGVRTDTQYF.

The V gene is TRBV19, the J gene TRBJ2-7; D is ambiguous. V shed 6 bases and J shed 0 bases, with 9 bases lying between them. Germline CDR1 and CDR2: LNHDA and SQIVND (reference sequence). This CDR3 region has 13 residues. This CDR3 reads CASSPDGSYEQYF. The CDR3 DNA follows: TGTGCCAGTAGCCCGGACGGCTCCTACGAGCAGTACTTC.

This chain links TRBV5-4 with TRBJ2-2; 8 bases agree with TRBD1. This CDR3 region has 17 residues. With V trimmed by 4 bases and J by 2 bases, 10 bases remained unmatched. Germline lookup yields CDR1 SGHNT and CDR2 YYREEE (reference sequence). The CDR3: CASSVVPGGGNTGELFF. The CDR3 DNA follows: TGTGCCAGCAGCGTAGTGCCAGGGGGCGGCAACACCGGGGAGCTGTTTTTT.

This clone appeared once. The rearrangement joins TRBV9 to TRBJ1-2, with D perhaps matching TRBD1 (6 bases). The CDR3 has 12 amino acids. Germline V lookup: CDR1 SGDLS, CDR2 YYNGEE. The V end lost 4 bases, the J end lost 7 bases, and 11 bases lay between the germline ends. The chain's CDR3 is CASSLEGGGYTF. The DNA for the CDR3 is TGTGCCAGCAGCCTAGAGGGGGGTGGCTACACCTTC.

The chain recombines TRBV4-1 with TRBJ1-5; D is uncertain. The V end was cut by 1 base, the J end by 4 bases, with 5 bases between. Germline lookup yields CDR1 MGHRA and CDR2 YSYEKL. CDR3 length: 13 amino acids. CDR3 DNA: TGCGCCAGCAGCCAAGTGAAAAATCAGCCCCAGCATTTT. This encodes CASSQVKNQPQHF.